This TCR beta chain was captured by sequencing in a study of identical twins. With 5 bases removed from V and 3 bases from J, the gap between germline ends came to 8 bases. This CDR3 has 12 residues. This clonotype showed up many times. TCRdb re-called the 5' RACE reads with MiXCR, one entry per CDR3 protein. Among about 500,000 distinct CDR3 sequences listed, 13% to 15% were seen once. The same sample was also studied in work on yellow fever vaccine responses in identical twins. Turning to that study: Reports say the vaccine T cell response in twins looked partly convergent and partly personalized.

This TCR was recovered from a woman aged 18-29 years in good health. The chain is built from TRBV12-3 or TRBV12-4 and TRBJ2-7, with no clear D. Input material: CD4+ T cells sorted from blood. The CDR3 sequence is CASSRTLYEQYF. CDR3 nucleotide sequence: TGTGCCAGCAGTCGGACCCTCTACGAGCAGTACTTC.